This T cell receptor (beta chain) was recovered during a study of blood T cell repertoires in COVID-19. Overall study context: From the United States, Italy and Spain came samples of acute and convalescent COVID-19. PBMCs, B-cell-depleted T cells, or T cells provided the cDNA or gDNA that made up the material.

Patients at the Seattle site were enrolled during active infection and followed longitudinally. Original analysis: Amplified reference gene primers provided the basis for estimating nucleated cell counts. TCRdb keeps only in-frame clones here, not all; method: immunoSEQ multiplex PCR. V, J and clone size are taken as reported in that table, and D and trimming were inferred from the DNA itself. In the table there are 300,000 to 400,000 clones, about 90% of which are singletons. The V gene's germline CDR1 is MNHNY and CDR2 SVGAGI (reference sequence). This CDR3 is 16 amino acids long. The V gene lost 6 bases and the J gene lost 0 bases, with 15 bases spanning the gap.

The clonotype originates from an older woman with COVID-19, enrolled during active disease. V gene TRBV6-6 combines with J gene TRBJ1-5, with D possibly being TRBD1 (6 bases). The sequenced material came from peripheral blood. CDR3 protein: CASSSHRDVSNQPQHF. CDR3 nucleotides: TGTGCCAGCAGCTCCCACAGGGACGTTAGCAATCAGCCCCAGCATTTT.